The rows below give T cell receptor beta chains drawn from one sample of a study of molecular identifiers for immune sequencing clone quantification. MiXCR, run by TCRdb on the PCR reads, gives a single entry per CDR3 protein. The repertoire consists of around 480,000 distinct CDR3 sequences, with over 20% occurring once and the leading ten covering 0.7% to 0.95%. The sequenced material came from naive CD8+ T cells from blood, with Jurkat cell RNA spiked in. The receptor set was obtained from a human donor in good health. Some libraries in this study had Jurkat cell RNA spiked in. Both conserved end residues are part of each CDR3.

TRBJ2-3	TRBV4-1	CASSHSGQGPDTQYF
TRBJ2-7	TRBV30	CAWSGLTTQGSHYEQYF
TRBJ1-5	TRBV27	CASTGSGNQPQHF
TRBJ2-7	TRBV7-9	CASSLRGTYEQYF
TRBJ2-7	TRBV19	CASSGALSYEQYF
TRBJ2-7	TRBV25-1	CASSESYSYSYEQYF
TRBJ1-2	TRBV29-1	CSVEAQGHGYTF
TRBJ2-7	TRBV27	CASSPIDSKYEQYF
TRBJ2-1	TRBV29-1	CSSSGEQGRLIREQFF
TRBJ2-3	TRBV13	CASSLGGSGDTQYF
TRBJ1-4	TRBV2	CASNTGREKLFF
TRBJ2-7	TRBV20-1	CSARDRGSAGDEQYF
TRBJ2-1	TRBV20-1	CSARLTSGRALSYNEQFF
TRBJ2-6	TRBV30	CAWSYESGNSGANVLTF
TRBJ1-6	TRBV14	CASSQDDGAGISSPLHF
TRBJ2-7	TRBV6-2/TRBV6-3	CASTTGRQGAYEQYF
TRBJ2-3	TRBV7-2	CASSATSGGFPDTQYF
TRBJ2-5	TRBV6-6	CASSRTGGSQTQYF
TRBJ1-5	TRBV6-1	CASSEALLGVVSNQPQHF
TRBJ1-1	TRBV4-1	CASSQTPGGTEAFF
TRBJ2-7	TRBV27	CASSLSTAGGYEQYF
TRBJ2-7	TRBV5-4	CASSFGTSGAYEQYF
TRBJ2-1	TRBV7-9	CASSLKSRVNEQFF
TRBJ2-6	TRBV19	CASKIGANVLTF
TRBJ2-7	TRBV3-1	CASQGPHYEQYF
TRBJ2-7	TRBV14	CASSQDQASPKGQYF
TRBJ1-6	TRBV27	CASSLSGWNSPLHF
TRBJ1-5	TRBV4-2	CASSQDRLTDNQPQHF
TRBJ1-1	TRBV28	CASSLIGGLGTEAFF
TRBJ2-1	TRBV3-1	CASSQTPGLAANEQFF
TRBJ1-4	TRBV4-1	CASSQEARPANEKLFF
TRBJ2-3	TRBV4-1	CASSQKQGTDTQYF
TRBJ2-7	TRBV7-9	CTSSLGARNSYYEQYF
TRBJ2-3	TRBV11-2	CASSSSRDRGTDTQYF
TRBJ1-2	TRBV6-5	CASRRPANYGYTF
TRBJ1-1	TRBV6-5	CASSLAGGQNTEAFF
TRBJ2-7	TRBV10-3	CAISESGRVPSYEQYF
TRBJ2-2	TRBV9	CASSVAFRTGELFF
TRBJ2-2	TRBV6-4	CASTKRPNTGELFF
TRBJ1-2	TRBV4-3	CASSQIRGNYGYTF
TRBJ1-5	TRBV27	CASSLTRGGWPQHF
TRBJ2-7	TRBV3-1	CASSQGTSGGDEQYF
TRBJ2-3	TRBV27	CASSLLGSKQYF
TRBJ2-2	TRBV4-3	CASSQDQGLASTGELFF
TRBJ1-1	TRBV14	CASSPRDRLNTEAFF
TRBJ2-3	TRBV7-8	CASSLVLGGTSTDTQYF
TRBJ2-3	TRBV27	CASSLSPAGAPTDTQYF
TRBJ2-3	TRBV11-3	CASSLEGGPTDTQYF